This TCR beta chain came from a study of prognosis after radiotherapy for stage I lung cancer. Study details: About five patients had oligometastatic NSCLC after surgical resection of the primary tumor, and 13 to 15 had newly diagnosed primary stage I lung tumors. Seven patients presented with squamous cell carcinoma, some 13 with adenocarcinoma. None of the patients had concurrent treatment alongside stereotactic body radiotherapy.

This clonotype came up many times. Uniform node negativity on CT and PET/CT characterised the cohort, and no patient had undergone prior chemotherapy or radiotherapy or presented other malignancies. Genomic DNA provided the template from which TCR beta CDR3 was amplified by two-round multiplex PCR. First-round PCR amplification was performed with primers specific to each TRBV and TRBJ gene. One entry per CDR3 protein, called by TCRdb with MiXCR from the multiplex PCR reads. The sample lists 13,000 to 15,000 distinct CDR3 sequences, 55% to 60% occurring once. CDR1 is ENHRY and CDR2 is SYGVKD in the germline V gene. Trimming removed 0 bases at V and 10 bases at J, with 10 bases between. The CDR3 consists of 12 residues.

The starting material was PBMCs, obtained before or after stereotactic body radiation therapy (not recorded which). The chain employs TRBV10-3 and TRBJ2-7, with D tentatively TRBD1 (6 bases). This TCR derives from a donor aged 50 or older with non-small cell lung cancer. The CDR3 loop reads CAISESGQTQYF. CDR3 DNA: TGTGCCATCAGTGAGTCGGGACAAACTCAGTACTTC.